This T cell receptor (beta chain) was retrieved from a study of metastatic and nonmetastatic thyroid tumors. MiXCR was used by TCRdb to re-call the PCR reads. The profile shows 30,000 to 45,000 clones, over 40% of them singletons. This CDR3 spans 14 amino acids. The germline V gene encodes CDR1 MNHNS and CDR2 SASEGT. V lost 5 bases and J lost 3; bases outside the gene matches: 3. Before thyroid surgery, none of the patients had received any treatment. The clonotype was recovered from a male donor with papillary thyroid cancer or a benign thyroid nodule (not recorded which). Some clones in this sample may be carry-over from other donors' samples. The V gene is TRBV6-1, the J gene TRBJ2-7; 11 bases line up with TRBD2. Sequencing was carried out using tumor tissue. This chain's CDR3 is CASSSTSGDYEQYF. The DNA of the CDR3 is TGTGCCAGCAGTTCGACTAGCGGGGACTACGAGCAGTACTTC.